The 21 T cell receptor beta chains in this list originate from one sample, sequenced in a study of T cell repertoires in cytomegalovirus infection. These receptors' antigens are unknown. Each CDR3 protein gets one entry after TCRdb re-called the reads with MiXCR. Seen here are roughly 860,000 distinct CDR3 sequences, 30% to 35% observed once, and the top ten hold around 12%. The sequencing here drew on cultured CD8+ T cells from PBMCs, taken from culture after CMV antigen stimulation. The receptors come from a human donor in good health (CMV status not recorded). Some clones in this sample may be carry-over from other donors' samples.

The chain couples TRBV27 to TRBJ1-1; perhaps TRBD1 as D (6 bases). V lost 7 bases to trimming and J lost 5 bases, with 20 bases between them. The germline gives CDR1 MNHEY, CDR2 SMNVEV (reference sequence). This CDR3 has 15 amino acids. CDR3 coding DNA: TGTGCCAGCAATAGAGACAGGTTCGGGGAAACTGAAGCTTTCTTT. Protein product: CASNRDRFGETEAFF.

The V and J genes are TRBV2 and TRBJ2-1, with D perhaps being TRBD1 or TRBD2 (6 bases each). Trimming shortened V by 4 bases and J by 7 bases, and 20 bases separated the two germline ends. Germline CDR1 reads SNHLY; CDR2 reads FYNNEI. The CDR3 contains 16 residues. The CDR3 DNA reads as TGTGCCAGCAGTGGTAGGGTGGGGGGCGCGCCTAATGAGCAGTTCTTC. Translation: CASSGRVGGAPNEQFF.

V usage is TRBV27 and J usage is TRBJ2-7; 7 bases are shared with TRBD2. CDR3 size: 14 residues. J gave up 5 bases and V 5 bases, and 9 bases lay outside the gene matches. CDR1 and CDR2 (germline): MNHEY, SMNVEV (reference sequence). The CDR3 is CASSAMGRGNEQYF. The CDR3 DNA reads TGTGCCAGCAGTGCGATGGGGCGGGGGAACGAGCAGTACTTC.

This rearrangement joins TRBV13 to TRBJ1-1; maybe TRBD1 (5 bases). V was trimmed by 10 bases and J by 5 bases, leaving 17 bases between them. The CDR3 totals 13 residues. Germline V gene sequence: CDR1 PRHDT, CDR2 FYEKMQ (reference sequence). Here the CDR3 reads CANRPEGRTEAFF. In DNA form, the CDR3 reads TGTGCCAACAGGCCCGAAGGGAGGACTGAAGCTTTCTTT. The variable domain in full, completed from reference TRBV13 and TRBJ1-1, reads AAGVIQSPRHLIKEKRETATLKCYPIPRHDTVYWYQQGPGQDPQFLISFYEKMQSDKGSIPDRFSAQQFSDYHSELNMSSLELGDSALYFCANRPEGRTEAFFGQGTRLTVV.

This clonotype was counted a few times. J is TRBJ2-5 and V is TRBV15, with D hard to call. CDR3 length: 15 amino acids. V shed 4 bases and J shed 1 base, with 13 bases lying between them. Germline-derived CDR1 and CDR2 are LNHNV and YYDKDF (reference sequence). The CDR3 bases are TGTGCCACCAGCAAGTGGACGGATAGCCAAGAGACCCAGTACTTC. Its translation: CATSKWTDSQETQYF.

Ten or more counts support this clonotype. The rearrangement links TRBV7-2 to TRBJ2-3; 10 bases match TRBD2. Germline lookup yields CDR1 SGHTA and CDR2 FQGNSA. The CDR3 consists of 16 residues. The V and J ends lost 1 base and 6 bases, in that order; junction bases with no gene match: 7. This CDR3 reads CASSLGSSGGRDTQYF. The CDR3 nucleotides are TGTGCCAGCAGCTTAGGTTCTAGCGGGGGAAGGGATACGCAGTATTTT.

This clonotype was counted only a few times. V gene TRBV6-2 or TRBV6-3 combines with J gene TRBJ1-1; 9 bases line up with TRBD1. Germline values: CDR1 MNHEY, CDR2 SVGEGT. The V gene end was trimmed by 3 bases and the J gene end by 3 bases; junction bases not matched to a gene: 14. CDR3 length equals 18 residues. The DNA for the CDR3 is TGTGCCAGCAGTTATGTCGGACAGGGGCTATCCTGGGACACTGAAGCTTTCTTT. This encodes CASSYVGQGLSWDTEAFF.

There are a few counts of this clonotype. This sequence joins TRBV6-1 and TRBJ2-7, with a tentative D call TRBD2 (6 bases). Germline CDR1 MNHNS, CDR2 SASEGT. This CDR3 comprises 14 residues. Trimming took 5 bases from V and 4 from J, leaving 15 bases between them. The CDR3 DNA is TGTGCCAGCAGTCCAATCGGGGGTACTTACGAGCAGTACGTC. This encodes CASSPIGGTYEQYV.

This clonotype was found a few times. The chain has TRBV12-3 or TRBV12-4 and TRBJ2-1; TRBD1 aligns across 7 bases. CDR3 length: 16 residues. The ends lost 7 bases at V and 0 bases at J; junction bases unmatched: 9. The CDR3 nucleotides are TGTGCCAGCATCCTGAGGGGGCCATCCTCCTACAATGAGCAGTTCTTC. Encoded protein: CASILRGPSSYNEQFF.

This clonotype was detected ten times or more. The chain couples TRBV7-6 to TRBJ2-2; D gene unclear. The CDR3 totals 15 residues. The V end lost 5 bases, the J end lost 4 bases, and 14 bases lay between the germline ends. Germline assignment: CDR1 SGHVS and CDR2 FNYEAQ. The CDR3 DNA is TGTGCCAGCAGCCTGGGCCTAATCGGCACCGGGGAGCTGTTTTTT. Protein product: CASSLGLIGTGELFF.

This clonotype turned up a few times. The chain employs TRBV28 and TRBJ2-5, with D perhaps given as TRBD1 or TRBD2 (6 bases each). The CDR3 has 14 amino acids. Per the germline V gene, CDR1 is MDHEN and CDR2 is SYDVKM. V lost 6 bases, J lost 5 bases, and 16 bases lay in between. The CDR3 reads CASRESGAGETQYF. Here the CDR3 DNA reads TGTGCCAGCAGGGAGTCGGGGGCCGGGGAGACCCAGTACTTC.

The V and J genes are TRBV27 and TRBJ1-1; TRBD1 aligns across 10 bases. This CDR3 spans 12 amino acids. The germline V gene encodes CDR1 MNHEY and CDR2 SMNVEV (reference sequence). Unmatched junction bases numbered 1, after V lost 6 bases and J lost 6 bases. Here the CDR3 reads CASRDRGAEAFF. Written as DNA, the CDR3 is TGTGCCAGCAGGGACAGGGGGGCTGAAGCTTTCTTT.

The V gene is TRBV6-1, the J gene TRBJ2-2; 12 bases fit TRBD2. This CDR3 spans 17 amino acids. Germline CDR1 and CDR2: MNHNS and SASEGT. V shed 5 bases and J 8 bases; nucleotides not matched to a gene: 12. CDR3 in amino acids: CASSLSTSGGLWGELFF. CDR3 nucleotide sequence: TGTGCCAGCAGTCTGTCGACTAGCGGGGGTCTGTGGGGGGAGCTGTTTTTT.

In its sample, this clonotype was seen a few times. This sequence joins TRBV4-1 and TRBJ1-4; tentatively, D is TRBD1 (5 bases). V was shortened by 0 bases and J by 8 bases, with 10 bases between the two germline ends. This CDR3 spans 14 amino acids. Germline-derived CDR1 and CDR2 are MGHRA and YSYEKL. The CDR3 protein is CASSQERGREKLFF. The CDR3 nucleotides are TGCGCCAGCAGCCAAGAGAGGGGAAGGGAAAAACTGTTTTTT.

Concerning this clonotype: Germline and junction disagree at one end, which may indicate a read error. The chain is built from TRBV9 and TRBJ1-2, with D uncertain. The CDR3 is 13 amino acids. Germline assignment: CDR1 SGDLS and CDR2 YYNGEE. In DNA form, the CDR3 reads TGTGTCAGCAGCCCACGGGCCGACTATGGCTACACCTTC. It codes for CVSSPRADYGYTF.

The chain carries TRBV28 and TRBJ2-7; 7 nucleotides agree with TRBD1. The germline V gene encodes CDR1 MDHEN and CDR2 SYDVKM. The CDR3 consists of 16 residues. With V trimmed by 2 bases and J by 0 bases, 7 bases remained unmatched. CDR3 amino acids: CASSLTRNRGSYEQYF. CDR3 nucleotide sequence: TGTGCCAGCAGTTTAACCCGGAACAGGGGCTCCTACGAGCAGTACTTC.

The sample holds a few counts of this clonotype. The rearrangement joins TRBV12-3 or TRBV12-4 to TRBJ1-5; D is ambiguous. This CDR3 is 13 amino acids long. V lost 9 bases, J lost 2 bases, and 11 bases lay in between. The DNA of the CDR3 is TGTGCCAGTTTAGCGGGTGGCAATCAGCCCCAGCATTTT. Its translation is CASLAGGNQPQHF.

In its sample, this clonotype was seen a few times. The chain carries TRBV12-3 or TRBV12-4 and TRBJ2-7; 11 nucleotides line up with TRBD2. The length of the CDR3 is 16 residues. V lost 6 bases and J lost 3; bases outside the gene matches: 10. This chain's CDR3 is CASSLASGGPYYEQYV. For the CDR3, the DNA is TGTGCCAGCAGCCTCGCTAGCGGGGGGCCCTACTACGAGCAGTACGTC.

This clonotype appeared a few times. The V gene is TRBV4-2, the J gene TRBJ2-7; D is tentatively TRBD1 or TRBD2 (5 bases each). Trimming removed 3 bases from V and 2 bases from J, with 14 bases in between. The CDR3 has 15 residues. Germline V gene lookup returns CDR1 LGHNA and CDR2 YNFKEQ. CDR3 residues: CASSHQTGDPYEQYF. The CDR3 DNA sequence: TGTGCCAGCAGCCATCAGACTGGGGACCCCTACGAGCAGTACTTC.

This chain uses TRBV10-3 with TRBJ2-3, with 10 bases that match TRBD2. CDR3 length equals 16 residues. The J segment lost 2 bases and the V segment lost 7 bases, leaving 9 bases of the junction unmatched. From germline, CDR1 is ENHRY and CDR2 SYGVKD. This chain's CDR3 is CAITLGTSGDTDTQYF. The CDR3 region has the DNA TGTGCCATCACCTTGGGAACTAGCGGGGACACAGATACGCAGTATTTT.

Remarks on this clonotype: One junction end does not reproduce the germline sequence, and a read error may be involved. This chain links TRBV6-6 with TRBJ2-5; a possible D gene is TRBD2 (5 bases). The germline V gene encodes CDR1 MNHNY and CDR2 SVGAGI (reference sequence). The CDR3 extends over 11 amino acids. The DNA of the CDR3 is TGTGCCAGCAATTACGGGAAGACCCAGTACTTC. Its protein product is CASNYGKTQYF.